The next 29 T cell receptor beta chains were all read from a single sample in a study of radiation and T cells in renal cell carcinoma. TCRdb's table, derived via immunoSEQ multiplex PCR, lists solely in-frame clones and lacks some. The table lists 100,000 to 150,000 clones, more than 70% of them singletons. Time point specified: blood 2 weeks post-SBRT. Treatment given: 15 Gy SBRT to primary tumor, nephrectomy 4 weeks later. Sequences were derived from blood, sampled from a patient whose treatment included radiotherapy and nephrectomy. The receptor set was obtained from a woman in her sixties or seventies with renal cell carcinoma.

The V and J genes are TRBV4-2 and TRBJ2-5; 8 bases match TRBD1. The length of the CDR3 is 14 residues. Per the germline V gene, CDR1 is LGHNA and CDR2 is YNFKEQ. After removal of 1 base from V and 5 bases from J, the junction contained 3 bases not matched to a gene. CDR3 bases: TGTGCCAGCAGCCAAGGGACAGGGTGGGAGACCCAGTACTTC. This codes for CASSQGTGWETQYF.

V is TRBV5-4 and J is TRBJ2-6, with D perhaps TRBD2 (6 bases). V dropped 3 bases and J dropped 3 bases, with 13 bases sitting between them. The length of the CDR3 is 16 residues. Germline CDR1 is SGHNT and CDR2 is YYREEE (reference sequence). Here the CDR3 DNA reads TGTGCCAGCAGCTGGTTGTCCGGGGGTGGGGCCAACGTCCTGACTTTC. Translating gives CASSWLSGGGANVLTF.

This chain joins TRBV6-4 and TRBJ2-7, with D possibly matching TRBD1 (6 bases). The germline V gene has CDR1 MRHNA and CDR2 SNTAGT. Between the trimmed V and J ends, which lost 1 base and 3 bases, there was a span of 10 bases. The CDR3 covers 14 residues. CDR3 in amino acids: CASSDYREVYEQYF. CDR3 nucleotide sequence: TGTGCCAGCAGTGACTACAGGGAAGTCTACGAGCAGTACTTC.

The CDR3 loop reads CASSLVSGDYNEQFF. For the CDR3, the DNA is TGCGCCAGCAGCTTGGTTAGCGGGGACTACAATGAGCAGTTCTTC. This chain uses TRBV5-1 with TRBJ2-1; 8 bases are shared with TRBD2. The CDR3 covers 15 residues. V lost 0 bases and J lost 3; bases outside the gene matches: 2. Germline CDR1 and CDR2: SGHRS and YFSETQ. The full variable domain, in which reference TRBV5-1 and TRBJ2-1 provide the parts outside the CDR3, is KAGVTQTPRYLIKTRGQQVTLSCSPISGHRSVSWYQQTPGQGLQFLFEYFSETQRNKGNFPGRFSGRQFSNSRSEMNVSTLELGDSALYLCASSLVSGDYNEQFFGPGTRLTVL.

The V and J genes are TRBV30 and TRBJ1-6; D gene unclear. Germline CDR1 GTSNPN, CDR2 SVGIG (reference sequence). This CDR3 region has 17 residues. Deletions cut 7 bases from V and 10 bases from J, with 29 bases between. CDR3 sequence (DNA): TGTGCCTCGAGATCACTATGGACCCCTTTGGGTGGCTCACCCCTCCACTTT. As protein: CASRSLWTPLGGSPLHF. Full variable domain (rest looked up from reference TRBV30 and TRBJ1-6): SQTIHQWPATLVQPVGSPLSLECTVEGTSNPNLYWYRQAAGRGLQLLFYSVGIGQISSEVPQNLSASRPQDRQFILSSKKLLLSDSGFYLCASRSLWTPLGGSPLHFGNGTRLTVT.

The chain joins TRBV19 to TRBJ1-5; 10 bases fit TRBD1. Germline V gene data show CDR1 as LNHDA and CDR2 as SQIVND (reference sequence). With 7 bases clipped from V and 2 bases from J, the junction kept 8 bases outside the gene matches. CDR3 length: 16 residues. CDR3 nucleotide sequence: TGTGCCAGTACCGCCGGGACAGGGGTGGGCAATCAGCCCCAGCATTTT. Its translation: CASTAGTGVGNQPQHF.

A single count supports this clone. This chain joins TRBV5-1 and TRBJ2-1; TRBD2 matches at 8 bases. Germline CDR1 is SGHRS and CDR2 is YFSETQ. V was pared by 4 bases and J by 2 bases, with 5 bases of the junction left unmatched. The CDR3 contains 15 residues. In DNA, the CDR3 is TGCGCCAGCAGCCCCCCGGGACTAGCCTACAATGAGCAGTTCTTC. The encoded protein is CASSPPGLAYNEQFF.

V usage is TRBV2 and J usage is TRBJ2-2; D is perhaps TRBD2 (5 bases). The CDR3 runs 14 residues. Germline assignment: CDR1 SNHLY and CDR2 FYNNEI. V lost 3 bases, J lost 7 bases, and 12 bases lay in between. CDR3 residues: CASSELRASGELFF. The DNA for the CDR3 is TGTGCCAGCAGTGAGCTGAGGGCGAGCGGGGAGCTGTTTTTT. Drawing the rest from reference TRBV2 and TRBJ2-2, the complete variable domain is EPEVTQTPSHQVTQMGQEVILRCVPISNHLYFYWYRQILGQKVEFLVSFYNNEISEKSEIFDDQFSVERPDGSNFTLKIRSTKLEDSAMYFCASSELRASGELFFGEGSRLTVL.

The chain has TRBV11-3 and TRBJ1-2, with 7 positions matching TRBD1. The trim removed 5 bases at V and 0 bases at J, leaving 12 bases unmatched. CDR3 length: 17 residues. From germline, CDR1 is SGHNT and CDR2 YENEEA. The CDR3 sequence: CASSQAGTDRSNYGYTF. The CDR3 bases are TGTGCCAGCAGCCAGGCCGGGACAGACCGCTCTAACTATGGCTACACCTTC.

This clone came up a few times. The gene calls are TRBV21-1 and TRBJ1-5. TRBV21-1 is termed a pseudogene. This CDR3 has 13 residues. CDR3 sequence reads: CASSKEVNQPQHF. CDR3 coding DNA: TGTGCCAGCAGCAAAGAGGTGAATCAGCCCCAGCATTTT.

This chain uses TRBV6-1 with TRBJ1-2; D may be TRBD1 (6 bases). From germline, CDR1 is MNHNS and CDR2 SASEGT. There are 17 residues in the CDR3. The ends were cut back, 2 bases at V and 8 bases at J, with 24 bases in the middle. The CDR3 DNA is TGTGCCAGCAGTGAAAATCCCCCTACGCGGACAGTACAGGGCTACACCTTC. This translates into CASSENPPTRTVQGYTF.

The chain is built from TRBV19 and TRBJ2-2; the match to TRBD2 covers 11 bases. The ends lost 8 bases at V and 8 bases at J; junction bases unmatched: 7. This CDR3 is built from 14 residues. Germline CDR1 LNHDA, CDR2 SQIVND (reference sequence). The CDR3 is CASRLAGGPGELFF. DNA for the CDR3: TGTGCCAGTCGCCTAGCGGGGGGCCCAGGGGAGCTGTTTTTT.

This rearrangement joins TRBV28 to TRBJ1-4, with a tentative D call TRBD1 (6 bases). V lost 8 bases and J lost 8, with 15 bases in between. The CDR3 loop spans 13 amino acids. Germline assignment: CDR1 MDHEN and CDR2 SYDVKM. CDR3 DNA: TGTGCCAGCGGGGGGCAGTTCGGAGAAAAACTGTTTTTT. It codes for CASGGQFGEKLFF.

This rearrangement joins TRBV18 to TRBJ1-3; D is ambiguous. Trimming removed 0 bases from V and 0 bases from J, with 3 bases in between. Germline V gene lookup returns CDR1 KGHSH and CDR2 LQKENI. The CDR3 runs to 14 residues. The CDR3: CASSPPVSGNTIYF. As DNA, the CDR3 is TGTGCCAGCTCACCACCAGTCTCTGGAAACACCATATATTTT.

This chain links TRBV19 with TRBJ2-2; D gene unclear. From germline, CDR1 is LNHDA and CDR2 SQIVND (reference sequence). The ends were cut back, 3 bases at V and 8 bases at J, with 7 bases in the middle. This CDR3 comprises 12 residues. The CDR3 reads CASSIAVGELFF. The CDR3 region has the DNA TGTGCCAGTAGTATCGCCGTGGGGGAGCTGTTTTTT.

The chain joins TRBV10-3 to TRBJ1-5; possible D gene TRBD1, 5 bases. Trimming shortened V by 0 bases and J by 4 bases, and 10 bases separated the two germline ends. Germline CDR1 reads ENHRY; CDR2 reads SYGVKD. The CDR3 is 15 amino acids. The CDR3 DNA follows: TGTGCCATCAGTGAGTCGGGGGGGGTGAATCAGCCCCAGCATTTT. As protein: CAISESGGVNQPQHF.

This chain uses TRBV7-2 with TRBJ2-7, with D possibly matching TRBD2 (6 bases). CDR1 and CDR2 (germline): SGHTA, FQGNSA. This CDR3 spans 14 amino acids. V was clipped by 5 bases and J by 8 bases, with 19 bases between them. The DNA for the CDR3 is TGTGCCAGCAGCCTAATAGCGGACCCCGCCAAGCAGTACTTC. Its protein is CASSLIADPAKQYF.

This clone was picked up a small number of times. The chain is built from TRBV4-3 and TRBJ1-4, with no clear D. This CDR3 has 13 residues. Trimming took 1 base from V and 4 from J, leaving 4 bases between them. CDR1 is LGHNA and CDR2 is YSLEER in the germline V gene. CDR3 sequence (DNA): TGCGCCAGCAGCCAAGTGCATAATGAAAAACTGTTTTTT. It encodes CASSQVHNEKLFF.

This chain connects TRBV7-9 to TRBJ2-7; TRBD2 matches 7 bases. The length of the CDR3 is 13 residues. The J segment lost 3 bases and the V segment lost 3 bases, leaving 2 bases of the junction unmatched. Germline V lookup: CDR1 SEHNR, CDR2 FQNEAQ (reference sequence). The CDR3 sequence is CASSFPGGYEQYF. The CDR3 coding sequence is TGTGCCAGCAGCTTTCCGGGGGGCTACGAGCAGTACTTC.

V and J are TRBV7-8 and TRBJ2-7, with D unclear. Trimming took 2 bases from V and 2 from J, leaving 22 bases between them. In germline, CDR1 is SGHVS, CDR2 FQNEAQ. The CDR3 covers 18 residues. The CDR3, as DNA: TGTGCCAGCAGCTTAACCTGGGCCCGACCGAACCTACCCTACGAGCAGTACTTC. Its protein product is CASSLTWARPNLPYEQYF.

The chain links TRBV5-1 to TRBJ1-2; 8 bases agree with TRBD1. The CDR3 consists of 18 residues. With 0 bases clipped from V and 7 bases from J, the junction kept 17 bases outside the gene matches. In germline, CDR1 is SGHRS, CDR2 YFSETQ. This CDR3 reads CASSLVRGQGPLLGGYTF. The CDR3 DNA follows: TGCGCCAGCAGCTTGGTTCGCGGACAGGGCCCCCTTTTGGGTGGCTACACCTTC. Full variable domain (remainder filled in from reference TRBV5-1 and TRBJ1-2): KAGVTQTPRYLIKTRGQQVTLSCSPISGHRSVSWYQQTPGQGLQFLFEYFSETQRNKGNFPGRFSGRQFSNSRSEMNVSTLELGDSALYLCASSLVRGQGPLLGGYTFGSGTRLTVV.

V gene TRBV5-1 combines with J gene TRBJ2-1, with a weak D call TRBD1 (6 bases). This CDR3 comprises 14 residues. CDR1 SGHRS and CDR2 YFSETQ come from the germline V gene. Trimming took 4 bases from V and 3 from J, leaving 11 bases between them. CDR3 bases: TGCGCCAGCAGCATCCGGGACATCTACAATGAGCAGTTCTTC. This codes for CASSIRDIYNEQFF.

The chain carries TRBV6-6 and TRBJ1-2; TRBD1 matches at 7 bases. V gave up 5 bases and J gave up 8 bases; unmatched junction bases: 8. The CDR3 contains 13 residues. Germline CDR1 MNHNY, CDR2 SVGAGI (reference sequence). The DNA of the CDR3 is TGTGCCAGCAGTCACGACAGGGACCGCGGCTACACCTTC. Its protein product is CASSHDRDRGYTF.

This sequence joins TRBV2 and TRBJ2-1; D gene uncertain. The V end lost 0 bases, the J end lost 8 bases, and 5 bases lay between the germline ends. CDR1 is SNHLY, CDR2 FYNNEI, per germline. The CDR3 sequence is 12 residues long. CDR3 region: CASSEAGYEQFF. The CDR3 DNA sequence: TGTGCCAGCAGTGAAGCGGGGTATGAGCAGTTCTTC. Combining the CDR3 with reference TRBV2 and TRBJ2-1 gives the whole variable domain EPEVTQTPSHQVTQMGQEVILRCVPISNHLYFYWYRQILGQKVEFLVSFYNNEISEKSEIFDDQFSVERPDGSNFTLKIRSTKLEDSAMYFCASSEAGYEQFFGPGTRLTVL.

A few counts support this clone. The chain recombines TRBV5-1 with TRBJ1-1; D possibly corresponds to TRBD1 (5 bases). The V gene lost 0 bases and the J gene lost 7 bases, with 13 bases spanning the gap. CDR3 size: 14 residues. Germline V gives CDR1 SGHRS, CDR2 YFSETQ. The chain's CDR3 is CASSLGSGRDEAFF. The CDR3 bases are TGCGCCAGCAGCTTGGGGTCAGGGAGGGATGAAGCTTTCTTT.

The chain uses TRBV5-4 and TRBJ2-3; 11 nucleotides match TRBD2. The germline CDR1 and CDR2 sequences are SGHNT and YYREEE (reference sequence). The CDR3 is 15 amino acids. V dropped 1 base and J dropped 4; count of bases not matched to a gene: 2. The CDR3 sequence: CASSLQLAGADTQYF. CDR3 bases: TGTGCCAGCAGCTTGCAACTAGCGGGGGCAGATACGCAGTATTTT.

J is TRBJ2-7 and V is TRBV30; the match to TRBD1 covers 10 bases. The CDR3 has 13 amino acids. V dropped 4 bases and J dropped 6; count of bases not matched to a gene: 6. Looked up from germline, CDR1 is GTSNPN and CDR2 is SVGIG (reference sequence). The CDR3: CAWNRQGAGEQYF. In DNA, the CDR3 is TGTGCCTGGAACCGACAGGGGGCAGGCGAGCAGTACTTC. Full variable domain (rest looked up from reference TRBV30 and TRBJ2-7): SQTIHQWPATLVQPVGSPLSLECTVEGTSNPNLYWYRQAAGRGLQLLFYSVGIGQISSEVPQNLSASRPQDRQFILSSKKLLLSDSGFYLCAWNRQGAGEQYFGPGTRLTVT.

This chain links TRBV6-5 with TRBJ1-4; the match to TRBD1 covers 10 bases. Germline CDR1 MNHEY, CDR2 SVGAGI. The CDR3 length is 15 residues. After removal of 6 bases from V and 5 bases from J, the junction contained 6 bases not matched to a gene. Here the CDR3 reads CASSQGTGANEKLFF. The CDR3 nucleotides read TGTGCCAGCAGCCAGGGGACAGGGGCGAATGAAAAACTGTTTTTT.

The rearrangement links TRBV9 to TRBJ1-1, with D unresolved. This CDR3 is built from 12 residues. CDR1 is SGDLS and CDR2 is YYNGEE in the germline V gene. With 0 bases removed from V and 6 bases from J, the gap between germline ends came to 6 bases. DNA of the CDR3: TGTGCCAGCAGCGTAGGGCACTCTGAAGCTTTCTTT. Residues: CASSVGHSEAFF. Full variable domain (outside the CDR3, taken from reference TRBV9 and TRBJ1-1): DSGVTQTPKHLITATGQRVTLRCSPRSGDLSVYWYQQSLDQGLQFLIQYYNGEERAKGNILERFSAQQFPDLHSELNLSSLELGDSALYFCASSVGHSEAFFGQGTRLTVV.